This passage covers 20 T cell receptor beta chains from one sample sequenced in a study of blood T cells in healthy people across ages. A second PCR, run for about 7 to 11 cycles, used a sample-barcoded 5' primer plus a J-beta primer mix. MiXCR, applied by TCRdb to the 5' RACE reads, yields one record per CDR3 protein. Found here are over a million distinct CDR3 sequences, approximately 43% of them singletons; the top ten hold about 4%. Source material: blood. These TCRs come from a woman younger than 30 in good health.

This clonotype was detected a few times. The genes are TRBV7-2 and TRBJ2-7, with D possibly being TRBD2 (6 bases). Trimming shortened V by 1 base and J by 1 base, and 11 bases separated the two germline ends. This CDR3 is 15 amino acids long. Germline CDR1 SGHTA, CDR2 FQGNSA. CDR3 protein: CASSLERGLSYEQYF. The DNA for the CDR3 is TGTGCCAGCAGCTTAGAGAGGGGACTTTCCTACGAGCAGTACTTC.

The V and J genes are TRBV20-1 and TRBJ1-1, with TRBD1 identical over 10 bases. The CDR3 is 14 residues long. Germline CDR1 and CDR2: DFQATT and SNEGSKA (reference sequence). V shed 3 bases, J shed 5 bases, and the junction held 6 bases outside the gene matches. The CDR3 coding sequence is TGCAGTGCTAGGGCCGGGACAGGGGTTACTGAAGCTTTCTTT. Amino acid sequence: CSARAGTGVTEAFF.

This clonotype has a handful of counts. The CDR3 reads CASSQDLQGLGSPLHF. The CDR3 DNA follows: TGTGCCAGCAGCCAAGACCTACAGGGTCTGGGTTCACCCCTCCACTTT. The V and J genes are TRBV4-2 and TRBJ1-6, with a weak D call TRBD1 (6 bases). The CDR3 is 16 residues long. With 0 bases removed from V and 9 bases from J, the gap between germline ends came to 15 bases. Germline V gene sequence: CDR1 LGHNA, CDR2 YNFKEQ.

This clonotype was counted only a few times. The chain couples TRBV7-2 to TRBJ2-7, with a possible D match to TRBD2 (5 bases). Trimming took off 6 bases at V and 3 bases at J, with 18 bases between the two ends. The germline V gene encodes CDR1 SGHTA and CDR2 FQGNSA. This CDR3 has 15 amino acids. In DNA, the CDR3 is TGTGCCAGCAGTTGGCGGGTGGAGTCCCTCTACGAGCAGTACTTC. Amino acids: CASSWRVESLYEQYF.

The gene calls are TRBV27 and TRBJ1-1; 8 bases fit TRBD1. With V trimmed by 5 bases and J by 5 bases, 10 bases remained unmatched. Germline CDR1 is MNHEY and CDR2 is SMNVEV (reference sequence). This CDR3 has 15 residues. The CDR3 DNA follows: TGTGCCAGCAGTCCCCTAAGACGACAGGGGACTGAAGCTTTCTTT. It codes for CASSPLRRQGTEAFF.

The chain combines TRBV5-1 with TRBJ2-1, with D perhaps TRBD1 (5 bases). V lost 7 bases to trimming and J lost 5 bases, with 16 bases between them. The CDR3 spans 14 residues. Per the germline V gene, CDR1 is SGHRS and CDR2 is YFSETQ. The CDR3 reads CASARGGSDNEQFF. The DNA for the CDR3 is TGCGCCAGCGCAAGGGGTGGGTCCGACAATGAGCAGTTCTTC.

In DNA, the CDR3 is TGTGCCAGCAGCTTAACGGCTAGCGGGAGAAGAAGCTCCTACAATGAGCAGTTCTTC. Translated: CASSLTASGRRSSYNEQFF. V gene TRBV7-3 combines with J gene TRBJ2-1; 10 positions match TRBD2. Germline assignment: CDR1 SGHTA and CDR2 FQGTGA. The CDR3 runs to 19 residues. Trimming cost V 0 bases and J 0 bases; bases outside gene matches: 8.

This clonotype was counted a few times. The rearrangement links TRBV4-2 to TRBJ1-4; 7 nucleotides agree with TRBD1. V lost 0 bases and J lost 6; bases outside the gene matches: 10. CDR1 LGHNA and CDR2 YNFKEQ come from the germline V gene. The CDR3 is 17 residues long. The CDR3 is CASSQDYGRDSDEKLFF. DNA of the CDR3: TGTGCCAGCAGCCAAGATTACGGAAGGGACAGCGATGAAAAACTGTTTTTT.

In its sample, this clonotype was seen a few times. The chain recombines TRBV6-5 with TRBJ2-1, with TRBD1 as a possible D gene (5 bases). The CDR3 extends over 14 amino acids. V was shortened by 0 bases and J by 7 bases, with 10 bases between the two germline ends. Germline CDR1 and CDR2: MNHEY and SVGAGI. CDR3 loop: CASSYSFQGNEQFF. The CDR3 DNA reads as TGTGCCAGCAGTTACTCCTTTCAGGGTAATGAGCAGTTCTTC.

This clonotype was seen a handful of times. This chain links TRBV7-2 with TRBJ2-1, with D perhaps matching TRBD2 (6 bases). V was shortened by 3 bases and J by 8 bases, with 20 bases between the two germline ends. The CDR3 has 16 residues. Germline V CDR1 and CDR2: SGHTA, FQGNSA. The CDR3 DNA is TGTGCCAGCAGCTTGGGGAGTAGCGGCAGAGTTTATGAGCAGTTCTTC. As protein: CASSLGSSGRVYEQFF.

As for this clonotype: At one boundary the junction diverges from the germline segment, which might be a read error. V is TRBV7-2 and J is TRBJ2-7; D not resolved. Germline CDR1 is SGHTA and CDR2 is FQGNSA. The length of the CDR3 is 14 residues. CDR3 DNA sequence: TGTGCCAACAGCTTATATAACAGTTTGAGTGAGCAGTACTTC. Translating gives CANSLYNSLSEQYF. Variable domain in full (rest from reference TRBV7-2 and TRBJ2-7): GAGVSQSPSNKVTEKGKDVELRCDPISGHTALYWYRQSLGQGLEFLIYFQGNSAPDKSGLPSDRFSAERTGGSVSTLTIQRTQQEDSAVYLCANSLYNSLSEQYFGPGTRLTVT.

CDR3 coding DNA: TGTGCCAGCAGCTTGGTAGGGGATGTCTACAATGAGCAGTACTTC. This encodes CASSLVGDVYNEQYF. The gene calls are TRBV7-8 and TRBJ2-5; possibly TRBD1 for D (5 bases). The germline V and J ends were trimmed by 3 bases and 11 bases, with 22 bases remaining between them. The CDR3 is 15 residues long. CDR1 SGHVS and CDR2 FQNEAQ come from the germline V gene.

This clonotype has a handful of counts. The chain is built from TRBV25-1 and TRBJ1-3, with a tentative D call TRBD1 (6 bases). The CDR3 covers 14 residues. CDR1 is MGHDK and CDR2 is SYGVNS in the germline V gene. V was cut by 5 bases and J by 7 bases, with 15 bases left in between. The CDR3 coding sequence is TGTGCCAGCAGTATGACAGGAGCGAGGAACACCATATATTTT. It yields the protein CASSMTGARNTIYF.

The rearrangement links TRBV3-1 to TRBJ2-3; D is unresolved. The CDR3 sequence is 14 residues long. V was trimmed by 4 bases and J by 8 bases, leaving 16 bases between them. The germline V gene has CDR1 LGHDT and CDR2 YNNKEL (reference sequence). CDR3 coding DNA: TGTGCCAGCAGCCCCCCCGGACCACCTTTTACGCAGTATTTT. This gives the protein CASSPPGPPFTQYF.

This chain links TRBV7-2 with TRBJ1-5, with D perhaps matching TRBD1 (6 bases). The V gene's germline CDR1 is SGHTA and CDR2 FQGNSA. The CDR3 runs 13 residues. Deletions cut 4 bases from V and 9 bases from J, with 13 bases between. CDR3 amino acids: CASSSATGTPQHF. CDR3 sequence (DNA): TGTGCCAGCAGCTCTGCTACAGGGACGCCCCAGCATTTT. The whole variable domain, filled in from reference TRBV7-2 and TRBJ1-5, reads GAGVSQSPSNKVTEKGKDVELRCDPISGHTALYWYRQSLGQGLEFLIYFQGNSAPDKSGLPSDRFSAERTGGSVSTLTIQRTQQEDSAVYLCASSSATGTPQHFGDGTRLSIL.

The rearrangement links TRBV12-3 or TRBV12-4 to TRBJ2-2, with 9 positions matching TRBD2. V trimming: 5 bases; J trimming: 4 bases; junction bases outside the gene matches: 11. There are 17 residues in the CDR3. DNA of the CDR3: TGTGCCAGCAGTCTCGTAGCGGGGGCGTTCGGCACCGGGGAGCTGTTTTTT. This encodes CASSLVAGAFGTGELFF.

Only one count was recorded for this clonotype. The chain is built from TRBV4-3 and TRBJ2-3, with 7 bases fitting TRBD2. Germline CDR1 is LGHNA and CDR2 is YSLEER. Unmatched junction bases numbered 16, after V lost 4 bases and J lost 6 bases. The CDR3 totals 17 residues. For the CDR3, the DNA is TGCGCCAGCAGCCCTACGGCTGGACTAGAGGGTCCTGATACGCAGTATTTT. This encodes CASSPTAGLEGPDTQYF.

The CDR3 DNA reads as TGTGCCAGCAGTCGCCTGGTGAGCTCCTACAATGAGCAGTACTTC. Its translation is CASSRLVSSYNEQYF. J is TRBJ2-1 and V is TRBV12-3 or TRBV12-4; D is unresolved. The J call is doubtful: the DNA matches TRBJ2-7 better. The CDR3 is 15 residues long.

J is TRBJ2-1 and V is TRBV19; 7 nucleotides line up with TRBD2. CDR1 and CDR2 from the germline V gene are LNHDA and SQIVND (reference sequence). After removal of 11 bases from V and 2 bases from J, the junction contained 9 bases not matched to a gene. CDR3 length: 14 residues. Here the CDR3 reads CARKGTTPYNEQFF. Here the CDR3 DNA reads TGTGCCCGAAAAGGGACTACTCCCTACAATGAGCAGTTCTTC.

CDR3 DNA: TGTGCCAGCAGCTTGGCGGGCTCCCCCCAGCATTTT. Its translation is CASSLAGSPQHF. V is TRBV7-9 and J is TRBJ1-5, with D uncertain. The CDR3 loop spans 12 amino acids. Germline V gene lookup returns CDR1 SEHNR and CDR2 FQNEAQ (reference sequence). Trimming cost V 3 bases and J 10 bases, with 10 bases left between them.